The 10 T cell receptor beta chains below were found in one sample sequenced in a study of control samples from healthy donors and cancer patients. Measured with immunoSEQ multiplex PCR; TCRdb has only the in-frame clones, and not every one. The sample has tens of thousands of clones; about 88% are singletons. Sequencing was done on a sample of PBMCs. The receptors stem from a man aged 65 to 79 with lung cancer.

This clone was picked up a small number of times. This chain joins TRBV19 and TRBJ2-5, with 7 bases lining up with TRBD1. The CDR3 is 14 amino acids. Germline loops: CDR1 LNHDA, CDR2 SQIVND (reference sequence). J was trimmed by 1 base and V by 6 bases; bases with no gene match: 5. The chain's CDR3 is CASSAGTAQETQYF. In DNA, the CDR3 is TGTGCCAGTAGCGCCGGGACAGCCCAAGAGACCCAGTACTTC. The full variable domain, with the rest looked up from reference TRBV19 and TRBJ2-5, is DGGITQSPKYLFRKEGQNVTLSCEQNLNHDAMYWYRQDPGQGLRLIYYSQIVNDFQKGDIAEGYSVSREKKESFPLTVTSAQKNPTAFYLCASSAGTAQETQYFGPGTRLLVL.

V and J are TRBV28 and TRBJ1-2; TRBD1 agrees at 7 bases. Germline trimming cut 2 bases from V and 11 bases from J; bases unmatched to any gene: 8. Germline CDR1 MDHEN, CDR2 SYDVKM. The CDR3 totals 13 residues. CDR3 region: CASSLRQGGHYTF. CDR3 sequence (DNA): TGTGCCAGCAGTTTAAGGCAGGGGGGTCATTACACCTTC.

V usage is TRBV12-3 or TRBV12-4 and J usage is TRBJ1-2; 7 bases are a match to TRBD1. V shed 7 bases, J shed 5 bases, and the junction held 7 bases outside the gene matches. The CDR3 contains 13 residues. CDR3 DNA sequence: TGTGCCAGCATTTCACAGGGGAGATATGGCTACACCTTC. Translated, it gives CASISQGRYGYTF.

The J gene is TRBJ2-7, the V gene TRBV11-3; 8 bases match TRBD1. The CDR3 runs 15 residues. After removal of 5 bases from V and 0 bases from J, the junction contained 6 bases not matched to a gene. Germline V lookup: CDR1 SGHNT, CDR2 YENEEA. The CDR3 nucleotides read TGTGCCAGCAGCGTAGGACAGGGCATCTCCTACGAGCAGTACTTC. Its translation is CASSVGQGISYEQYF. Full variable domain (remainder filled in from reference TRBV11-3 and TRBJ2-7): EAGVVQSPRYKIIEKKQPVAFWCNPISGHNTLYWYLQNLGQGPELLIRYENEEAVDDSQLPKDRFSAERLKGVDSTLKIQPAELGDSAVYLCASSVGQGISYEQYFGPGTRLTVT.

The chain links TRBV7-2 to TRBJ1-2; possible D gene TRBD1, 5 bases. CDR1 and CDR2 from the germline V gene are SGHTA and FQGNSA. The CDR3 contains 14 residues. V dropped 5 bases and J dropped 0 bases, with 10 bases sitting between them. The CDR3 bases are TGTGCCAGCAGCCGGGACGGTTCTAACTATGGCTACACCTTC. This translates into CASSRDGSNYGYTF. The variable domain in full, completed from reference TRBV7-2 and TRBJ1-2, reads GAGVSQSPSNKVTEKGKDVELRCDPISGHTALYWYRQSLGQGLEFLIYFQGNSAPDKSGLPSDRFSAERTGGSVSTLTIQRTQQEDSAVYLCASSRDGSNYGYTFGSGTRLTVV.

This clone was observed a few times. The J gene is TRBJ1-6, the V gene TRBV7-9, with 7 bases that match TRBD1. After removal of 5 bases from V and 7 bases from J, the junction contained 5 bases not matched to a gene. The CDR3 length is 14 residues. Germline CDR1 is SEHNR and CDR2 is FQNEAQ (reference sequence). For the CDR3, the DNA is TGTGCCAGCAGCACGACAGGGACGAATTCACCCCTCCACTTT. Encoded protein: CASSTTGTNSPLHF.

CDR3 sequence reads: CASSYQGAVGYTF. The CDR3 DNA reads as TGTGCCAGCAGTTACCAGGGGGCGGTCGGCTACACCTTC. The V call is TRBV6-5, the J call TRBJ1-2, with 8 bases matching TRBD1. This CDR3 comprises 13 residues. The J segment lost 8 bases and the V segment lost 2 bases, leaving 4 bases of the junction unmatched. CDR1 and CDR2 (germline): MNHEY, SVGAGI.

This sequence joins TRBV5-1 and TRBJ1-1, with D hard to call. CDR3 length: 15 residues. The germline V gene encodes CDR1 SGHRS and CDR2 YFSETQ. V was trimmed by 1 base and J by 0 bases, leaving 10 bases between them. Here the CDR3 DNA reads TGCGCCAGCAGCTTGTTTGTAGGGATGAACACTGAAGCTTTCTTT. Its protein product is CASSLFVGMNTEAFF.

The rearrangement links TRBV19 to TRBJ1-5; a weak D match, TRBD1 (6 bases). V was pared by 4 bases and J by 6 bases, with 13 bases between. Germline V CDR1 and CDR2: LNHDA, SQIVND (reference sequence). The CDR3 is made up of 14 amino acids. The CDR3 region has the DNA TGTGCCAGTAGTACCACAGGGAGGAGTCAGCCCCAGCATTTT. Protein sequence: CASSTTGRSQPQHF.

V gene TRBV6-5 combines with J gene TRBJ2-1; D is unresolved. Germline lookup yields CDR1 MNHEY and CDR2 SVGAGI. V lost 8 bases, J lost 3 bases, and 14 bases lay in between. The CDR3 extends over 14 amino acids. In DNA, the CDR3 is TGTGCCAGCCCAAGACTGACCAACTACAATGAGCAGTTCTTC. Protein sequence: CASPRLTNYNEQFF.